The 5 T cell receptor beta chains reported below all come from one sample, sequenced in a study of cytomegalovirus exposure and HLA in healthy donors. This PCR relied on a set of 60 Vbeta primers and 13 Jbeta primers. TCRdb's table, derived via immunoSEQ multiplex PCR, lists solely in-frame clones and lacks some. The sample carries roughly 70,000 clones, roughly 81% recorded once. Sequenced: PBMCs. The receptors derive from a human donor in good health.

Concerning this clone: The sample has other DNA sequences that encode this CDR3 too. J is TRBJ2-7 and V is TRBV19; perhaps TRBD1 as D (6 bases). The CDR3 is 13 amino acids. CDR1 is LNHDA and CDR2 is SQIVND in the germline V gene (reference sequence). V was cut by 6 bases and J by 3 bases, with 12 bases left in between. As DNA, the CDR3 is TGTGCCAGTAGCCCAAGGACAGACTACGAGCAGTACTTC. Translating gives CASSPRTDYEQYF.

The chain has TRBV27 and TRBJ2-7, with D maybe TRBD2 (5 bases). CDR1 and CDR2 from the germline V gene are MNHEY and SMNVEV (reference sequence). Trimming pared 5 bases from V and 5 bases from J, leaving 10 bases between. The CDR3 runs to 12 residues. CDR3 loop: CASSRGIDEQYF. The CDR3 coding sequence is TGTGCCAGCAGTCGAGGGATCGACGAGCAGTACTTC.

The rearrangement uses TRBV30 and TRBJ2-1; D may be TRBD1 (6 bases). The CDR3 sequence is 15 residues long. V lost 0 bases to trimming and J lost 8 bases, with 17 bases between them. Germline V gene data show CDR1 as GTSNPN and CDR2 as SVGIG (reference sequence). In nucleotides, the CDR3 is TGTGCCTGGAGTGTAGGGGGAGTTGGTGTATATGAGCAGTTCTTC. It is translated as CAWSVGGVGVYEQFF.

The rearrangement uses TRBV7-3 and TRBJ2-7; TRBD2 agrees at 7 bases. This CDR3 has 15 residues. V was clipped by 5 bases and J by 1 base; unmatched bases: 8. Per germline, CDR1 SGHTA and CDR2 FQGTGA. This chain's CDR3 is CASSPPASGSYEQYF. CDR3 DNA: TGTGCCAGCAGCCCGCCGGCTAGCGGATCCTACGAGCAGTACTTC.

The chain carries TRBV7-9 and TRBJ1-1; D might be TRBD1 (5 bases). CDR1 is SEHNR, CDR2 FQNEAQ, per germline (reference sequence). V was shortened by 3 bases and J by 4 bases, with 9 bases between the two germline ends. This CDR3 has 13 residues. The CDR3, as DNA: TGTGCCAGCAGCTTGGGACTGCCCACTGAAGCTTTCTTT. It translates to CASSLGLPTEAFF.